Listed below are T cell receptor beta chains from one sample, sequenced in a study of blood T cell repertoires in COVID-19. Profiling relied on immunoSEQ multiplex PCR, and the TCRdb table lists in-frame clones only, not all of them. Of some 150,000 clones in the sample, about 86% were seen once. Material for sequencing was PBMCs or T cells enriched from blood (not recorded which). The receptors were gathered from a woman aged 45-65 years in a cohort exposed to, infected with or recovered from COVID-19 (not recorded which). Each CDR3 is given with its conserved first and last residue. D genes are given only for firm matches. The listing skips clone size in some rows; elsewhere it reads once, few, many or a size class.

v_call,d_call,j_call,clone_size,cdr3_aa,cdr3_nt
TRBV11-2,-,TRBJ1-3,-,CASSSRQRGNTIYF,TGTGCCAGCAGCTCCCGACAGCGAGGAAACACCATATATTTT
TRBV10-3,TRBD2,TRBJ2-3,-,CAIKISSGGASDTQYF,TGTGCCATCAAAATATCTAGCGGGGGGGCTTCAGATACGCAGTATTTT
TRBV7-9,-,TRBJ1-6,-,CASSLTASYNSPLHF,TGTGCCAGCAGCTTAACCGCGAGCTATAATTCACCCCTCCACTTT
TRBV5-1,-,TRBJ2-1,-,CASSLESGGRSYEQFF,TGCGCCAGCAGCTTGGAGAGTGGGGGCCGGTCTTATGAGCAGTTCTTC
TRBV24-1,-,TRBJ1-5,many,CATSDNRSVQPQHF,TGTGCCACCAGTGATAACAGGTCAGTTCAGCCCCAGCATTTT
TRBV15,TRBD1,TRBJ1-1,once,CATSRELQTGDAFF,TGTGCCACCAGCAGAGAGTTACAGACAGGGGACGCTTTCTTT
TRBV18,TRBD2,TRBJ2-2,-,CASSPSQAGETGELFF,TGTGCCAGCTCACCATCCCAAGCGGGGGAAACCGGGGAGCTGTTTTTT
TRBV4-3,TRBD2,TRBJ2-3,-,CASSQEVAGGTDTQYF,TGCGCCAGCAGCCAAGAGGTAGCGGGGGGCACAGATACGCAGTATTTT
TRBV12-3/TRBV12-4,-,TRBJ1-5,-,CASTGQTNQPQHF,TGTGCCAGCACAGGACAGACCAATCAGCCCCAGCATTTT
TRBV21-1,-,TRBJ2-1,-,CASISGGSYNEQFF,TGTGCCAGCATCTCGGGGGGGTCTTACAATGAGCAGTTCTTC
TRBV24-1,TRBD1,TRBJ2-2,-,CATSFQGTANTGELFF,TGTGCCACCAGTTTTCAGGGGACAGCGAACACCGGGGAGCTGTTTTTT
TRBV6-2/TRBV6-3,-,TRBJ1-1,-,CASSRGNTEAFF,TGTGCCAGCAGTCGAGGGAACACTGAAGCTTTCTTT
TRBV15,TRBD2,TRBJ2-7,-,CATSRGGELVEQYF,TGTGCCACCAGCAGGGGAGGGGAATTGGTCGAGCAGTACTTC
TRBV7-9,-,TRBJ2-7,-,CASSNEGGQKTYEQYF,TGTGCCAGCAGCAACGAGGGGGGACAGAAGACCTACGAGCAGTACTTC
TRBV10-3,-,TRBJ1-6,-,CAIRLDSSYNSPLHF,TGTGCCATTCGCTTGGACAGCTCCTATAATTCACCCCTCCACTTT
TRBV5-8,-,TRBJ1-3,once,CASSLEYAGNTIYF,TGTGCCAGCAGCTTGGAATATGCTGGAAACACCATATATTTT
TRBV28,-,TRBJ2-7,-,CASSRLSGDSSYEQYF,TGTGCCAGCAGCAGACTCTCGGGGGATAGCTCCTACGAGCAGTACTTC
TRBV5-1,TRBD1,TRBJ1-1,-,CASSHASQGTTEAFF,TGCGCCAGCAGCCACGCCTCACAGGGGACGACTGAAGCTTTCTTT
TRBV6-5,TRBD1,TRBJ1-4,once,CASRVGQGGNEKLFF,TGTGCCAGCAGAGTAGGACAGGGCGGGAATGAAAAACTGTTTTTT
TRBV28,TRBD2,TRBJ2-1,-,CASTWEGVAYNEQFF,TGTGCCAGCACCTGGGAGGGAGTCGCCTACAATGAGCAGTTCTTC
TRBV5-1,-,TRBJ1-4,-,CASSFAGTTNEKLFF,TGCGCCAGCAGCTTTGCGGGAACAACTAATGAAAAACTGTTTTTT
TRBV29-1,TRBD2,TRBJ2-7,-,CSVTGTSGSSYEQYF,TGCAGCGTAACCGGGACTAGCGGGAGTTCCTACGAGCAGTACTTC
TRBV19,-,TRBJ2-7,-,CASSPGDLSSYEQYF,TGTGCCAGTAGCCCTGGGGACTTAAGCTCCTACGAGCAGTACTTC
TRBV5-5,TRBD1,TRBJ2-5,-,CASRSTGTGGIETQYF,TGTGCCAGCAGATCTACCGGGACAGGGGGCATAGAGACCCAGTACTTC
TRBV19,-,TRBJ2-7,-,CASSIKGVPIEQYF,TGTGCCAGTAGTATAAAAGGGGTCCCGATCGAGCAGTACTTC
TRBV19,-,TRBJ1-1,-,CASSGAWSENTEAFF,TGTGCCAGTAGTGGGGCGTGGTCGGAGAACACTGAAGCTTTCTTT
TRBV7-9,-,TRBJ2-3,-,CASAQGGGTTDTQYF,TGTGCCAGCGCTCAAGGGGGCGGGACCACAGATACGCAGTATTTT
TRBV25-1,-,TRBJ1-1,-,CASSEFGGVTEAFF,TGTGCCAGCAGCGAGTTCGGGGGAGTCACTGAAGCTTTCTTT
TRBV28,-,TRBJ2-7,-,CASSGGWSSYEQYF,TGTGCCAGCAGTGGCGGGTGGAGCTCCTACGAGCAGTACTTC
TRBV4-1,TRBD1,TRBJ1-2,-,CASSQGRTGTYGYTF,TGCGCCAGCAGCCAAGGAAGGACAGGGACCTATGGCTACACCTTC
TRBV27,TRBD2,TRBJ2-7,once,CASKKTTSGPYEQYF,TGTGCCAGCAAAAAAACGACTAGCGGTCCCTACGAGCAGTACTTC
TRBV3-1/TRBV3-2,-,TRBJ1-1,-,CASSPMTGTEAFF,TGTGCCAGCAGCCCTATGACTGGGACTGAAGCTTTCTTT
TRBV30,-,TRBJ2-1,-,CAWSPIRSGTEQFF,TGTGCCTGGAGTCCGATCCGTAGCGGAACTGAGCAGTTCTTC
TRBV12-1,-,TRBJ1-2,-,CASSSSWGRGRGTNYGYTF,TGTGCCAGCAGCTCCTCTTGGGGGCGTGGGAGGGGAACTAACTATGGCTACACCTTC
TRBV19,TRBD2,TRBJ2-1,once,CASSSGSYNEQFF,TGTGCCAGTAGTAGCGGGAGTTACAATGAGCAGTTCTTC
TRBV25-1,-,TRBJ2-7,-,CASSEYSRGSPYEQYF,TGTGCCAGCAGTGAATATAGCAGAGGATCCCCCTACGAGCAGTACTTC
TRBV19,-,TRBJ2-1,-,CASTPRAGTGWNEQFF,TGTGCCAGTACCCCAAGAGCGGGTACCGGATGGAATGAGCAGTTCTTC
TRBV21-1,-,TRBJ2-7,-,CASSNIGGGCYEQYF,TGTGCCAGCAGCAACATCGGTGGAGGGTGCTACGAGCAGTACTTC
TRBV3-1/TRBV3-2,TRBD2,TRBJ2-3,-,CASSQRLAGGNTQYF,TGTGCCAGCAGCCAGCGACTAGCGGGAGGGAATACGCAGTATTTT
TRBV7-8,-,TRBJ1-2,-,CASSLSNDFGYTF,TGTGCCAGCAGCTTAAGTAACGACTTTGGCTACACCTTC
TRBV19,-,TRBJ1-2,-,CASSIGQYYGYTF,TGTGCCAGTAGTATTGGGCAGTATTATGGCTACACCTTC
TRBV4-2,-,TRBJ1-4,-,CASHKGLQSELFF,TGTGCCAGCCATAAGGGGCTACAGAGTGAACTGTTTTTT
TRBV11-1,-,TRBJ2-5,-,CASSYGYEGTQYF,TGTGCCAGCAGCTATGGATACGAGGGGACCCAGTACTTC
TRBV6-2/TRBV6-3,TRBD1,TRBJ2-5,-,CASSRDRGSGETQYF,TGTGCCAGCAGCCGCGACAGGGGTTCAGGAGAGACCCAGTACTTC
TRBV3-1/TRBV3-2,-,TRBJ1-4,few,CASSRGSWGHEKLFF,TGTGCCAGCAGCCGGGGCTCTTGGGGGCATGAAAAACTGTTTTTT
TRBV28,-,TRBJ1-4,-,CASTRGRGGEKLFF,TGTGCCAGCACCCGAGGCCGGGGTGGAGAAAAACTGTTTTTT
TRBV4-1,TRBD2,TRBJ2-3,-,CASSQKIQGLAGSLFTDTQYF,TGCGCCAGCAGCCAAAAGATCCAGGGACTAGCGGGGTCGCTATTCACAGATACGCAGTATTTT
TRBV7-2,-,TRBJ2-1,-,CASRAGGPYDEQFF,TGTGCCAGCAGGGCTGGAGGGCCGTACGATGAGCAGTTCTTC
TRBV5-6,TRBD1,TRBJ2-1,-,CASSLLQGLYNEQFF,TGTGCCAGCAGCTTGTTACAGGGGCTATACAATGAGCAGTTCTTC
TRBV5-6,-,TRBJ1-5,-,CASSRTANQPQHF,TGTGCCAGCAGTAGGACTGCGAATCAGCCCCAGCATTTT
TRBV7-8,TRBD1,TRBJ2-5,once,CASSFTGVEETQYF,TGTGCCAGCAGCTTTACAGGGGTGGAGGAGACCCAGTACTTC
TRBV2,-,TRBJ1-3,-,CASRPYTSGNTIYF,TGTGCCAGCAGGCCATATACTTCTGGAAACACCATATATTTT